Sequencing of this T cell receptor (beta chain) was carried out in a study of T cell changes during pregnancy in multiple sclerosis. The CDR3 has 16 residues. V shed 5 bases and J 6 bases; nucleotides not matched to a gene: 10. Germline V CDR1 and CDR2: SGHTA, FQGNSA. Repertoires were generated with immunoSEQ multiplex PCR, while TCRdb's copy carries only in-frame clones and drops some. The sample carries 45,000 to 55,000 clones, 92% recorded once. This clonotype was sampled from a female donor in good health, enrolled as a control in a pregnancy study. The V and J genes are TRBV7-2 and TRBJ1-3, with 10 bases lining up with TRBD1. This material consisted of CD4+ T cells from peripheral blood mononuclear cells, taken after pregnancy. CDR3 in amino acids: CASSPPGGTGENTIYF. In DNA form, the CDR3 reads TGTGCCAGCAGCCCACCGGGGGGGACAGGGGAAAACACCATATATTTT.